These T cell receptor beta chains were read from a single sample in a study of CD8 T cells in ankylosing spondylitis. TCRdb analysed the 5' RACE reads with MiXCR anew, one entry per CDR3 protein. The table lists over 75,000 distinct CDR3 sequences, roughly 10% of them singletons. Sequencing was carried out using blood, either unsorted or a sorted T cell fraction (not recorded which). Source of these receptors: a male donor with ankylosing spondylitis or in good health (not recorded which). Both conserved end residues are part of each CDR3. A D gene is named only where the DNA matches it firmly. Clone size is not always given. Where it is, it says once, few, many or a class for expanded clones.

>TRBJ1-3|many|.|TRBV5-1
TGCGCCAGCAGCCCGGAAATCTCTGGAAACACCATATATTTT
CASSPEISGNTIYF
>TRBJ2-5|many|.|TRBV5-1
TGCGCCAGCAGCCTAACTCCGGTAGAAGAGACCCAGTACTTC
CASSLTPVEETQYF
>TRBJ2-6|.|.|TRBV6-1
TGTGCCAGCAGTGAAAGAAGGGTAGCTGGGGCCAACGTCCTGACTTTC
CASSERRVAGANVLTF
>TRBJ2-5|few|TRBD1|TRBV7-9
TGTGCCAGCAGCAACAAATGGGACAGGGCTCAAGAGACCCAGTACTTC
CASSNKWDRAQETQYF
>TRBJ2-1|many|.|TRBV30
TGTGCCTGGAGTGTGGGACCGTTCAATGAGCAGTTCTTC
CAWSVGPFNEQFF
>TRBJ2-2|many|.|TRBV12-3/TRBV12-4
TGTGCCAGCAGCTCCGGGTCACCCGACACCGGGGAGCTGTTTTTT
CASSSGSPDTGELFF
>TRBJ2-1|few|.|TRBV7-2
TGTGCCAGCAGCTTAGTTGGGGATGCCTCCTACAATGAGCAGTTCTTC
CASSLVGDASYNEQFF
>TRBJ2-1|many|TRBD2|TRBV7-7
TGTGCTAGCAGCTCCCTAGCGGGTCAGGGCAATGAGCAGTTCTTC
CASSSLAGQGNEQFF
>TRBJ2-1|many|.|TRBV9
TGTGCCAGCAGCAAGTCTTGGGATGAGCAGTTCTTC
CASSKSWDEQFF
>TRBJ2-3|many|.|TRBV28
TGTGCCAGCATGACCCCGGTGCTACACACAGATACGCAGTATTTT
CASMTPVLHTDTQYF
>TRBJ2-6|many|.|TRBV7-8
TGTGCCAGCACCAGGGCCTACGGACAGAGCTCTGGGGCCAACGTCCTGACTTTC
CASTRAYGQSSGANVLTF
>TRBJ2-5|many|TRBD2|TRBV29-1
TGCAGCGTTGAATGGGCTAGCGGGGCCGACCAAGAGACCCAGTACTTC
CSVEWASGADQETQYF
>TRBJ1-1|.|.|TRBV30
TGTGCCTGGAGTCCCCGACCCCTGCAAGCTTTCTTT
CAWSPRPLQAFF
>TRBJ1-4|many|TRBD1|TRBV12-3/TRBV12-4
TGTGCCAGCAGTAACAGGGGGCGGGATGAAAAACTGTTTTTT
CASSNRGRDEKLFF
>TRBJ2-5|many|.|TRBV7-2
TGTGCCAGCACGGAGGGTGGAGTTGTAGAGACCCAGTACTTC
CASTEGGVVETQYF
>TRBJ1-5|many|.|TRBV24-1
TGTGCCACCAGTGACCCACAGGGTGGAGGAAATCAGCCCCAGCATTTT
CATSDPQGGGNQPQHF
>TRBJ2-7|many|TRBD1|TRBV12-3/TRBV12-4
TGTGCCAGCAGTTTAACCCGACAGGGCGACTCCTACGAGCAGTACTTC
CASSLTRQGDSYEQYF
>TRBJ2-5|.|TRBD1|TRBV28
TGTACCAGCAGCCCGACAGGGGACACAGAGACCCAGTACTTC
CTSSPTGDTETQYF
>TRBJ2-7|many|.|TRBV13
TGTGCCAGCAGCTCCCAACGGAGATCCTACGAGCAGTACTTC
CASSSQRRSYEQYF
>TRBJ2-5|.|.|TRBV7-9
TGTGCCAGCAGCTTTTTGGAGGAAGAGACCCAGTACTTC
CASSFLEEETQYF
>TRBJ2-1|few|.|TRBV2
TGTGCCAGCAATCCCGTCGGGGAGGGGGCGGGCGATGAGCAGTTCTTC
CASNPVGEGAGDEQFF
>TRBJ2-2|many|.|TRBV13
TGTGCCAGCAGCCAGATACGCAATCGGATCACCGGGGAGCTGTTTTTT
CASSQIRNRITGELFF
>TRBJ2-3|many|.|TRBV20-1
TGCAGTGCTCGACTTACTGGTAGAACAGATACGCAGTATTTT
CSARLTGRTDTQYF
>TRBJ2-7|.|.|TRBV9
TGTGCCAGCAGCGTAGCGTGGGGGCCTAGCTACGAGCAGTACTTC
CASSVAWGPSYEQYF
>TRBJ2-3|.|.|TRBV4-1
TGCGCCAGCAGCCTGCAGGGTAGGGGCACAGATACGCAGTATTTT
CASSLQGRGTDTQYF
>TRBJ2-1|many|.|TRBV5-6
TGTGCCAGCAGCTTCCGGGGTGAGCAGTTCTTC
CASSFRGEQFF
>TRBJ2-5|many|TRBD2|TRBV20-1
TGCAGTGCTAGAGATGAGCGGGGGGCGCGGGAGACCCAGTACTTC
CSARDERGARETQYF
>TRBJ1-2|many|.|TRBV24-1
TGTGCCACCAGTGATGTCAGGGATAGAAACTATGGCTACACCTTC
CATSDVRDRNYGYTF
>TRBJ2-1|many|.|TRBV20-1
TGCAGTGCTAGTATTCAGACAGTTCCAATCTTC
CSASIQTVPIF
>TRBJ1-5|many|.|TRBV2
TGTGCCAGCAGTGAGAAAGCGGGGGGCAATCAGCCCCAGCATTTT
CASSEKAGGNQPQHF
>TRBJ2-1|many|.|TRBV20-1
TGCAGTGCTAGAGGCCCAATCCCTGAGCAGTTCTTC
CSARGPIPEQFF